A selection of T cell receptor beta chains follows, all from one sample in a study of T cell changes during pregnancy in multiple sclerosis. Repertoires were generated with immunoSEQ multiplex PCR, while TCRdb's copy carries only in-frame clones and drops some. The repertoire holds approximately 30,000 clones, around nine tenths seen once, with around 0.59% in the top ten. This material consisted of CD4+ T cells from peripheral blood mononuclear cells, taken in the first trimester of pregnancy. Receptor source: a female donor in good health, enrolled as a control in a pregnancy study. CDR3s include the opening cysteine and the closing phenylalanine or tryptophan. The order of the fields is D gene, J gene, clone size, V gene, CDR3 DNA, CDR3 protein. D genes are given only for firm matches. Size tells how often a clone was seen (once, few, many) or the class of an expanded clone, and some rows leave it out.

D gene: NA
J gene: TRBJ2-5
clone size: NA
V gene: TRBV5-6
CDR3 DNA: TGTGCCAGCAGCTTAATCAGGGGAGCCGGGATGGAGACCCAGTACTTC
CDR3 protein: CASSLIRGAGMETQYF

D gene: NA
J gene: TRBJ2-7
clone size: NA
V gene: TRBV30
CDR3 DNA: TGTGCCTGGAGTGTACAGGGGGGGCCCTACGAGCAGTACTTC
CDR3 protein: CAWSVQGGPYEQYF

D gene: TRBD1
J gene: TRBJ1-2
clone size: once
V gene: TRBV6-1
CDR3 DNA: TGTGCCAGCAGTGGTTATAGGACAGGGGAGATCTATGGCTACACCTTC
CDR3 protein: CASSGYRTGEIYGYTF

D gene: TRBD2
J gene: TRBJ2-1
clone size: NA
V gene: TRBV6-5
CDR3 DNA: TGTGCCAGCCGACTAGAACTGACTAGCTTGAAGCAGTTCTTC
CDR3 protein: CASRLELTSLKQFF

D gene: NA
J gene: TRBJ1-2
clone size: NA
V gene: TRBV28
CDR3 DNA: TGTGCCAGCAGCCCGCGGGGGCTACCGGGTGGCTACACCTTC
CDR3 protein: CASSPRGLPGGYTF

D gene: NA
J gene: TRBJ2-7
clone size: NA
V gene: TRBV20-1
CDR3 DNA: TGCAGTGTCCAGGCTCACGAGCAGTACTTC
CDR3 protein: CSVQAHEQYF

D gene: TRBD1
J gene: TRBJ1-6
clone size: NA
V gene: TRBV6-1
CDR3 DNA: TGTGCCAGCAGTCAAGGGATGGGACAGGGGAATTCACCCCTCCACTTT
CDR3 protein: CASSQGMGQGNSPLHF

D gene: NA
J gene: TRBJ1-4
clone size: NA
V gene: TRBV10-1
CDR3 DNA: TGCGCCAGCAGTGAGTCGGGGGCGAATAATGAAAAACTGTTTTTT
CDR3 protein: CASSESGANNEKLFF

D gene: TRBD1
J gene: TRBJ1-2
clone size: NA
V gene: TRBV9
CDR3 DNA: TGTGCCAGCAGCGTAGACACCCCACGACAGGGCGCCTACTATGGCTACACCTTC
CDR3 protein: CASSVDTPRQGAYYGYTF

D gene: TRBD1
J gene: TRBJ2-7
clone size: NA
V gene: TRBV5-5
CDR3 DNA: TGTGCCAGCAGCACCGGGACAGGGGTTGAGCAGTACTTC
CDR3 protein: CASSTGTGVEQYF

D gene: NA
J gene: TRBJ2-5
clone size: NA
V gene: TRBV7-2
CDR3 DNA: TGTGCCAGCAGCTCCCCGAGTTCGGGTACGTGGGAGACCCAGTACTTC
CDR3 protein: CASSSPSSGTWETQYF

D gene: NA
J gene: TRBJ2-3
clone size: NA
V gene: TRBV6-1
CDR3 DNA: TGTGCCAGCAGCCCCGGACAGTCAGATACGCAGTATTTT
CDR3 protein: CASSPGQSDTQYF

D gene: TRBD2
J gene: TRBJ2-2
clone size: NA
V gene: TRBV10-3
CDR3 DNA: TGTGCCATCAGTGGGGCTAGCGGGATTGATGGCGGGGAGCTGTTTTTT
CDR3 protein: CAISGASGIDGGELFF

D gene: TRBD1
J gene: TRBJ2-1
clone size: NA
V gene: TRBV28
CDR3 DNA: TGTGCCAGCAGTAGACAGGGTGATCAAAGGAGGCAGTTCTTC
CDR3 protein: CASSRQGDQRRQFF

D gene: TRBD1
J gene: TRBJ1-5
clone size: NA
V gene: TRBV19
CDR3 DNA: TGTGCCAGTAGTCGACAGGGCTCAGTGAATCAGCCCCAGCATTTT
CDR3 protein: CASSRQGSVNQPQHF

D gene: TRBD1
J gene: TRBJ2-5
clone size: NA
V gene: TRBV5-6
CDR3 DNA: TGTGCCAGCAGCTTGGGCCCAGGGGGCGCGGTTGAGACCCAGTACTTC
CDR3 protein: CASSLGPGGAVETQYF